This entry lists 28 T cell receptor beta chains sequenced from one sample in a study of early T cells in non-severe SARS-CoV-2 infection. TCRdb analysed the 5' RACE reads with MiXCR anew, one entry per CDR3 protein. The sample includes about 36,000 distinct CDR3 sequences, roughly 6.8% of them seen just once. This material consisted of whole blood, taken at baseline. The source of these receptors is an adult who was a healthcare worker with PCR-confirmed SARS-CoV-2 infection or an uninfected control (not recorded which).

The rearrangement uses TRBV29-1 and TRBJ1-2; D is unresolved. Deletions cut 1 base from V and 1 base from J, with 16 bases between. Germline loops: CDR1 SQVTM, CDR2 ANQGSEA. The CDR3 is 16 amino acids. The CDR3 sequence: CSVEVPGREYNYGYTF. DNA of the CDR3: TGCAGCGTTGAAGTGCCCGGCCGCGAATATAACTATGGCTACACCTTC.

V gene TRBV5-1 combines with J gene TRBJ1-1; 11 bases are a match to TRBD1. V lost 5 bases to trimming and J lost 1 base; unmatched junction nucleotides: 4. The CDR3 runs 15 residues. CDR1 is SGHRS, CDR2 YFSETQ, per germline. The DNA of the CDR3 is TGCGCCAGCAGTGGACAGGGGGCGAAGAACACTGAAGCTTTCTTT. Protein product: CASSGQGAKNTEAFF.

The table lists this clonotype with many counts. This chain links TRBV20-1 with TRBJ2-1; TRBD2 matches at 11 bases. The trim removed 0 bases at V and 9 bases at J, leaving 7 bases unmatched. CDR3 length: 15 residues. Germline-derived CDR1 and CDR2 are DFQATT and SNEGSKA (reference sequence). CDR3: CSARELAGGPSEQFF. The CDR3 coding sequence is TGCAGTGCTAGAGAGTTAGCGGGAGGGCCGAGTGAGCAGTTCTTC.

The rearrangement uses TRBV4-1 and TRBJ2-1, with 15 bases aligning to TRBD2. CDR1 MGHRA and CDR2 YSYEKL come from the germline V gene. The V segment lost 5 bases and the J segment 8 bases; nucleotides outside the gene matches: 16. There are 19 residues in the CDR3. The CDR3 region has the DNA TGCGCCAGCAGCGGCCGGACTAGCGGGAGGGCAACCATAGGCGATGAGCAGTTCTTC. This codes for CASSGRTSGRATIGDEQFF.

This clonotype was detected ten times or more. DNA of the CDR3: TGTGCCAGCACCCAACGGGACGGATACAATGAGCAGTTCTTC. Protein sequence: CASTQRDGYNEQFF. The J gene is TRBJ2-1, the V gene TRBV6-6; D could derive from TRBD1 or TRBD2 (5 bases each). The CDR3 has 14 residues. The V gene's germline CDR1 is MNHNY and CDR2 SVGAGI (reference sequence). The V end was cut by 7 bases, the J end by 4 bases, with 14 bases between.

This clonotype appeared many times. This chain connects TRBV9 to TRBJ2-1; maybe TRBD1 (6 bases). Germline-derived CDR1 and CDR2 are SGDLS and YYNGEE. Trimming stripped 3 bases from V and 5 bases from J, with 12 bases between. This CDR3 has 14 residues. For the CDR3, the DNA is TGTGCCAGCAGCGGCGCTGGGACAAACAATGAGCAGTTCTTC. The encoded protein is CASSGAGTNNEQFF.

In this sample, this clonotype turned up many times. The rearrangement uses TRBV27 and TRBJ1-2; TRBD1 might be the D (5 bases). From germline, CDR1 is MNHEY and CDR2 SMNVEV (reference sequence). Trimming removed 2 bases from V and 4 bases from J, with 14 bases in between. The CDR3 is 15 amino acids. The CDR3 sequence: CASSLGSRGGYGYTF. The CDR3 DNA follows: TGTGCCAGCAGTTTAGGCTCAAGGGGCGGCTATGGCTACACCTTC.

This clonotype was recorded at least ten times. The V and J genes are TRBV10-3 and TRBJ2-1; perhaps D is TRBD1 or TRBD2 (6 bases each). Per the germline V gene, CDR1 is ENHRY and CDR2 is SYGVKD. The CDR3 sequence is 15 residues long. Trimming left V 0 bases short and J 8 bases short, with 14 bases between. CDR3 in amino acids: CAISESRGRGDEQFF. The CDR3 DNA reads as TGTGCCATCAGTGAGTCCAGGGGCCGCGGGGATGAGCAGTTCTTC.

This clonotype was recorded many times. CDR3 amino acids: CASRTPGHGDEKLFF. The CDR3 DNA sequence: TGTGCCAGCAGGACACCGGGACATGGAGATGAAAAACTGTTTTTT. The J gene is TRBJ1-4, the V gene TRBV27, with D possibly TRBD1 on 6 matching bases. The CDR3 runs 15 residues. Germline CDR1 is MNHEY and CDR2 is SMNVEV (reference sequence). V lost 6 bases and J lost 6, with 17 bases in between.

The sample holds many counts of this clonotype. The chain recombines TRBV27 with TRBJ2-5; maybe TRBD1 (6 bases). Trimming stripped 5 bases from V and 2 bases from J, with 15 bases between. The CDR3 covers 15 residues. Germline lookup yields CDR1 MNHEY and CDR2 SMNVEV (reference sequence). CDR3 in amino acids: CASSPQGVGQETQYF. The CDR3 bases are TGTGCCAGCAGTCCACAGGGAGTAGGTCAAGAGACCCAGTACTTC.

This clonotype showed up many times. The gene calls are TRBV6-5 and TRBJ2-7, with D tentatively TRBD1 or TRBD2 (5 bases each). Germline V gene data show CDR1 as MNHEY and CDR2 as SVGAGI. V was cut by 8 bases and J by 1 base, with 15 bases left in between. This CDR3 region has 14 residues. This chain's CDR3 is CASRRDLRSYEQYF. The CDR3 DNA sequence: TGTGCCAGCCGCCGGGACCTGCGGTCCTACGAGCAGTACTTC.

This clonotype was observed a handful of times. The CDR3 nucleotides read TGTGCCAGCAGGATTCGGGACAGGATGAGATCGACTGAAGCTTTCTTT. It codes for CASRIRDRMRSTEAFF. The gene calls are TRBV11-2 and TRBJ1-1; 8 bases align to TRBD1. The CDR3 runs 16 residues. Germline CDR1 is SGHAT and CDR2 is FQNNGV. With V trimmed by 6 bases and J by 5 bases, 14 bases remained unmatched.

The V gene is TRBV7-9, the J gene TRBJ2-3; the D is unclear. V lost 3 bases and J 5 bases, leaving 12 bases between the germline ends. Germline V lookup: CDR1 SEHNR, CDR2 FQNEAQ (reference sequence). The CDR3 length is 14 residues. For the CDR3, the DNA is TGTGCCAGCAGCTTCCCTGTTCCAGAAGATACGCAGTATTTT. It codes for CASSFPVPEDTQYF.

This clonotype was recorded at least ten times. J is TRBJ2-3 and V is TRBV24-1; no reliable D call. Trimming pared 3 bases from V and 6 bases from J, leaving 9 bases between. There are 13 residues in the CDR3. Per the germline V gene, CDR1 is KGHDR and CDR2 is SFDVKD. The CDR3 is CATSDPPSDTQYF. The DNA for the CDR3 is TGTGCCACCAGTGATCCTCCCTCGGATACGCAGTATTTT.

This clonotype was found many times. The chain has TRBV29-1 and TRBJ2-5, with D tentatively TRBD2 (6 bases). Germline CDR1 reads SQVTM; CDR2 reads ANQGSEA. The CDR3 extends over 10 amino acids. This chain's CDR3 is CVGGAETQYF. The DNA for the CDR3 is TGCGTCGGGGGAGCAGAGACCCAGTACTTC.

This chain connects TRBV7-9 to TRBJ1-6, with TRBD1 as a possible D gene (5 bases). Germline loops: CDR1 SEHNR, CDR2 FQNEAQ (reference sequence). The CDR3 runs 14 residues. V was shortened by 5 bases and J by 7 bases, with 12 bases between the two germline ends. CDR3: CASSPGTANSPLHF. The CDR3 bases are TGTGCCAGCAGCCCGGGGACGGCAAATTCACCCCTCCACTTT.

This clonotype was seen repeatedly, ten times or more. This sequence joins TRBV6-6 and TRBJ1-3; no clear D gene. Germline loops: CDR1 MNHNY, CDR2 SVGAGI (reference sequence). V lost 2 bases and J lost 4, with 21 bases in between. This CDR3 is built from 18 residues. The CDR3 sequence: CASSYAPGPTTSGNTIYF. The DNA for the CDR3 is TGTGCCAGCAGTTACGCCCCCGGGCCCACCACGAGCGGAAACACCATATATTTT.

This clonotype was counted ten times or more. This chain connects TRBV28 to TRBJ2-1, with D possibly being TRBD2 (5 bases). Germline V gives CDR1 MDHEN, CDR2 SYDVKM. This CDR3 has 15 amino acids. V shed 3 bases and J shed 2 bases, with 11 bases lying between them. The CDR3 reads CASSFGGGPYNEQFF. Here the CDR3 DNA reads TGTGCCAGCAGTTTTGGCGGAGGCCCCTACAATGAGCAGTTCTTC.

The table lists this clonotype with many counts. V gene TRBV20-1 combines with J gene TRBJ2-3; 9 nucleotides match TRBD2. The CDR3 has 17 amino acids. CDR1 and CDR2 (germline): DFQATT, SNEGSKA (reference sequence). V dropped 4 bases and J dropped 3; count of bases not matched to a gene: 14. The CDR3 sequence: CSAIFPTAGGETDTQYF. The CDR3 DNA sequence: TGCAGTGCTATATTTCCCACGGCGGGAGGGGAGACAGATACGCAGTATTTT.

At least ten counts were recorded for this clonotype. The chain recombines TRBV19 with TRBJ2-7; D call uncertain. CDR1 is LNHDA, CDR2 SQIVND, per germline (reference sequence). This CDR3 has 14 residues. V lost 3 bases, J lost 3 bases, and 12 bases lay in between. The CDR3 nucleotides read TGTGCCAGTAGTATGAAAGGGTTTCACTACGAGCAGTACTTC. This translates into CASSMKGFHYEQYF.

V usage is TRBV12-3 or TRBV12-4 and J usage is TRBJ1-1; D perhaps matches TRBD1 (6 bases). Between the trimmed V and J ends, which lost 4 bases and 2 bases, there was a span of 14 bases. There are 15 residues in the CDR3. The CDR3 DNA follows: TGTGCCAGCAGTTACATGGACAGATTAAACACTGAAGCTTTCTTT. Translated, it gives CASSYMDRLNTEAFF.

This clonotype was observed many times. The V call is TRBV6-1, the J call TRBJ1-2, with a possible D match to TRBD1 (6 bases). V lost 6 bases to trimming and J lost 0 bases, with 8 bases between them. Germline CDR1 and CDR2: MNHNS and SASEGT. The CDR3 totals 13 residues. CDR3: CASRDSTNYGYTF. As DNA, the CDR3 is TGTGCCAGCAGGGACAGCACTAACTATGGCTACACCTTC.

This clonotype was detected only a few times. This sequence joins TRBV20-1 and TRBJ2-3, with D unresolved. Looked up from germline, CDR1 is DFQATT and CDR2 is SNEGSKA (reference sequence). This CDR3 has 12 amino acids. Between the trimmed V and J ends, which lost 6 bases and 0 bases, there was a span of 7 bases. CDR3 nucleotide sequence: TGCAGTGCAAAGACTAGCACAGATACGCAGTATTTT. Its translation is CSAKTSTDTQYF.

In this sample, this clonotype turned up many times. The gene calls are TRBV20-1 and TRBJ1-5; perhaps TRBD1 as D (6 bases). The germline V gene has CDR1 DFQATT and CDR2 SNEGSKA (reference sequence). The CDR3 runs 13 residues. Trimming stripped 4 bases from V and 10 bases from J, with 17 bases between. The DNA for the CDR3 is TGCAGTGCTATAGAACAGGGTGGTATACCCCAGCATTTT. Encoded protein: CSAIEQGGIPQHF.

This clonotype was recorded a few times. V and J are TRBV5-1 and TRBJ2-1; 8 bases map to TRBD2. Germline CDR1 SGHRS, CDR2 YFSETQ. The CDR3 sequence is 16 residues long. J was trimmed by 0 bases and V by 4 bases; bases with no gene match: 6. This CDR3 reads CASSHPGTSSYNEQFF. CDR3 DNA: TGCGCCAGCAGCCATCCCGGGACTAGCTCCTACAATGAGCAGTTCTTC.

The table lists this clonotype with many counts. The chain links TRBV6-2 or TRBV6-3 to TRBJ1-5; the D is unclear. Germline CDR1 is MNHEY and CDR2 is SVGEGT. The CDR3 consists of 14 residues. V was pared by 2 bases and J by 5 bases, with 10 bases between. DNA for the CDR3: TGTGCCAGCAGTTACGACACAGAGGATCAGCCCCAGCATTTT. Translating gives CASSYDTEDQPQHF.

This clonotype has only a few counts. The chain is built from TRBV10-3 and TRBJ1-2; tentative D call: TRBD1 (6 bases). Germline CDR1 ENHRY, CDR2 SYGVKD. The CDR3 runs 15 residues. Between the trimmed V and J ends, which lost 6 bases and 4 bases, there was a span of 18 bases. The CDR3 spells CAIRLRDIEGYGYTF. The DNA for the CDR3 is TGTGCCATCAGACTCCGGGACATCGAAGGCTATGGCTACACCTTC.

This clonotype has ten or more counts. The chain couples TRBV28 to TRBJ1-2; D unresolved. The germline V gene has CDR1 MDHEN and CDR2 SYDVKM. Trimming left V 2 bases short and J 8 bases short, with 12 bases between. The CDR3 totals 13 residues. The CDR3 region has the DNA TGTGCCAGCAGTTTACGAGGGTTCTGGGGCTACACCTTC. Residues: CASSLRGFWGYTF.